Each of the 3 T cell receptor beta chains below was sequenced from the same sample in a study of blood T cell repertoires in COVID-19. The repertoire was sequenced with immunoSEQ multiplex PCR; TCRdb's copy has only in-frame clones and lacks some. The sample includes 180,000 or so clones, roughly 86% of them seen just once. Sequencing was performed on PBMCs or T cells enriched from blood (not recorded which). Receptors were obtained from a man aged 35-49 years with acute COVID-19.

The rearrangement joins TRBV9 to TRBJ1-6, with D possibly matching TRBD1 (6 bases). Trimming left V 2 bases short and J 10 bases short, with 13 bases between. The CDR3 contains 14 residues. Germline lookup yields CDR1 SGDLS and CDR2 YYNGEE. CDR3 region: CASSVRTAESPLHF. As DNA, the CDR3 is TGTGCCAGCAGCGTTAGGACAGCGGAGTCACCCCTCCACTTT. The complete variable domain, with remaining parts taken from reference TRBV9 and TRBJ1-6, reads DSGVTQTPKHLITATGQRVTLRCSPRSGDLSVYWYQQSLDQGLQFLIQYYNGEERAKGNILERFSAQQFPDLHSELNLSSLELGDSALYFCASSVRTAESPLHFGNGTRLTVT.

This clone was observed a single time. The V gene is TRBV3-1 (or the pseudogene TRBV3-2), the J gene TRBJ1-1; D gene uncertain. Germline assignment: CDR1 LGHDT and CDR2 YNNKEL (reference sequence). V lost 0 bases and J lost 4, with 6 bases in between. This CDR3 has 13 residues. CDR3 nucleotides: TGTGCCAGCAGCCAAGAAGGAGTCACTGAAGCTTTCTTT. It encodes CASSQEGVTEAFF.

The rearrangement uses TRBV5-1 and TRBJ1-2; 7 nucleotides match TRBD1. Germline CDR1 and CDR2: SGHRS and YFSETQ. With V trimmed by 0 bases and J by 8 bases, 7 bases remained unmatched. CDR3 size: 14 residues. The CDR3 region has the DNA TGCGCCAGCAGCTTGGGAAAAGGGGGCTACGGCTACACCTTC. This encodes CASSLGKGGYGYTF.